The 6 T cell receptor beta chains below all came from one sample that was sequenced in a study of blood T cell repertoires in COVID-19 (dated by TCRdb to 2019 to 2021). The library relied on the immunoSEQ multiplex PCR assay. Drawn from immuneACCESS, this table holds only the in-frame rearrangements with V and J called that TCRdb kept. Clones are partly lost; checked studies trace under half to an unresolved V gene and leave the rest unexplained. The sample table holds fewer than 20,000 clones, of which 89% were seen once. 10% of the sample is taken by the ten largest. The sample taken for sequencing was peripheral blood. The receptors derive from a man older than 75 with acute or convalescent COVID-19.

Only a few counts were recorded for this clone. The V gene is TRBV6-5, the J gene TRBJ1-5, with D unresolved. The CDR3 contains 14 residues. Germline loops: CDR1 MNHEY, CDR2 SVGAGI. The V end lost 5 bases, the J end lost 3 bases, and 11 bases lay between the germline ends. CDR3 loop: CASSQDDSNQPQHF. In DNA form, the CDR3 reads TGTGCCAGCAGTCAGGATGATTCCAATCAGCCCCAGCATTTT.

The chain links TRBV18 to TRBJ2-2, with D maybe TRBD1 (6 bases). The ends were cut back, 2 bases at V and 4 bases at J, with 17 bases in the middle. The CDR3 totals 17 residues. Germline lookup yields CDR1 KGHSH and CDR2 LQKENI. The DNA of the CDR3 is TGTGCCAGCTCACCAAACGCACAGGGTAGTAGCACCGGGGAGCTGTTTTTT. Protein sequence: CASSPNAQGSSTGELFF.

The CDR3 spells CASSPTLGLRSPLHF. CDR3 DNA sequence: TGTGCCAGTAGCCCGACATTGGGACTAAGGTCACCCCTCCACTTT. The J gene is TRBJ1-6, the V gene TRBV19, with D tentatively TRBD1 (5 bases). The CDR3 runs to 15 residues. The germline V gene has CDR1 LNHDA and CDR2 SQIVND (reference sequence). V dropped 6 bases and J dropped 10 bases, with 19 bases sitting between them.

Only one count was recorded for this clone. The chain combines TRBV11-2 with TRBJ1-5, with D hard to call. The CDR3 contains 13 residues. The V end lost 3 bases, the J end lost 0 bases, and 3 bases lay between the germline ends. Germline CDR1 SGHAT, CDR2 FQNNGV. The CDR3 DNA is TGTGCCAGCAGCTTTTATAGCAATCAGCCCCAGCATTTT. This encodes CASSFYSNQPQHF.

The chain combines TRBV5-5 with TRBJ2-1, with D tentatively TRBD2 (5 bases). This CDR3 has 16 amino acids. CDR1 and CDR2 (germline): SGHKS, YYEKEE (reference sequence). The V end was cut by 4 bases, the J end by 0 bases, with 14 bases between. CDR3 in amino acids: CASSATGFRSYNEQFF. For the CDR3, the DNA is TGTGCCAGCAGCGCGACGGGATTTCGCTCCTACAATGAGCAGTTCTTC.

CDR3 in DNA: TGTGCCAGTAGTATGCAGGGGGGCTCCTACGAGCAGTACTTC. As protein: CASSMQGGSYEQYF. The rearrangement joins TRBV19 to TRBJ2-7; TRBD1 is a possible D gene (7 bases). The CDR3 extends over 14 amino acids. V lost 3 bases, J lost 0 bases, and 9 bases lay in between. CDR1 is LNHDA and CDR2 is SQIVND in the germline V gene (reference sequence).